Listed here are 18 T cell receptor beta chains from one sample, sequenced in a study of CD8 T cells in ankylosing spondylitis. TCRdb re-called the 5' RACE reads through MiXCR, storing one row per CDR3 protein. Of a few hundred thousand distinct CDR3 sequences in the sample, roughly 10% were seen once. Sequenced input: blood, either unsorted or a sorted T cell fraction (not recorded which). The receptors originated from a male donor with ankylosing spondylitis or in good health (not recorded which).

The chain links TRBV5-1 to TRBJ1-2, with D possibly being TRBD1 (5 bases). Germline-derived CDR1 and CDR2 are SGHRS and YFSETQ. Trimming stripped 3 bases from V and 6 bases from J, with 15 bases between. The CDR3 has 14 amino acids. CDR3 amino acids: CASSWSEGVHGYTF. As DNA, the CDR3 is TGCGCCAGCAGCTGGAGCGAAGGGGTTCATGGCTACACCTTC. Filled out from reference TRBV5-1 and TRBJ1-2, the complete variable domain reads KAGVTQTPRYLIKTRGQQVTLSCSPISGHRSVSWYQQTPGQGLQFLFEYFSETQRNKGNFPGRFSGRQFSNSRSEMNVSTLELGDSALYLCASSWSEGVHGYTFGSGTRLTVV.

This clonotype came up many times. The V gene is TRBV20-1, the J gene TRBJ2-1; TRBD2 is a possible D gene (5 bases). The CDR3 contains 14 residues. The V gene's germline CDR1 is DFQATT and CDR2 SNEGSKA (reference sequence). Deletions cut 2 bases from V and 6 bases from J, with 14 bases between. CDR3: CSARNPRGSNEQFF. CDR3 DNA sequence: TGCAGTGCTAGAAACCCCCGAGGGTCCAATGAGCAGTTCTTC.

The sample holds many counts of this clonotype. The CDR3 loop reads CSASASSYEQYF. CDR3 in DNA: TGCAGTGCATCGGCTAGCAGCTACGAGCAGTACTTC. This rearrangement joins TRBV20-1 to TRBJ2-7; the D gene is possibly TRBD2 (5 bases). The germline gives CDR1 DFQATT, CDR2 SNEGSKA (reference sequence). CDR3 size: 12 residues. The germline V and J ends were trimmed by 6 bases and 3 bases, with 12 bases remaining between them.

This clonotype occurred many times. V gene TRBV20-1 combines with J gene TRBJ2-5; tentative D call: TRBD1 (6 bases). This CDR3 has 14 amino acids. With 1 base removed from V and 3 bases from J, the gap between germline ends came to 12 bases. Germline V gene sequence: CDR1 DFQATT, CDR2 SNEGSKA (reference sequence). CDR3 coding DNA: TGCAGTGCTAGAGCCCCGACAGGAAAAGAGACCCAGTACTTC. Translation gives CSARAPTGKETQYF.

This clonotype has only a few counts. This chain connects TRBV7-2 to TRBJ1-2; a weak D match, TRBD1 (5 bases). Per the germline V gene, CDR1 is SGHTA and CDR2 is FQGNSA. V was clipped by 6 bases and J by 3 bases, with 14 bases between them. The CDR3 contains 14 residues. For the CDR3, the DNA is TGTGCCAGCAGACCCGGGGGGGTACACTATGGCTACACCTTC. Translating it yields CASRPGGVHYGYTF. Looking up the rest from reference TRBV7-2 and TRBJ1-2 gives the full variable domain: GAGVSQSPSNKVTEKGKDVELRCDPISGHTALYWYRQSLGQGLEFLIYFQGNSAPDKSGLPSDRFSAERTGGSVSTLTIQRTQQEDSAVYLCASRPGGVHYGYTFGSGTRLTVV.

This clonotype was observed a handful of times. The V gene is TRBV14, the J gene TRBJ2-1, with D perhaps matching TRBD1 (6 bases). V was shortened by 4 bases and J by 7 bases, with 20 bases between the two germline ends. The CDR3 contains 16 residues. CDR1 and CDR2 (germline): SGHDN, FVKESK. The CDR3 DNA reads TGTGCCAGCAGCCCCGGTAGGGGGACCCTTTGGAATGAGCAGTTCTTC. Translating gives CASSPGRGTLWNEQFF. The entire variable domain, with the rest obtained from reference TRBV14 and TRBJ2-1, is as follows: EAGVTQFPSHSVIEKGQTVTLRCDPISGHDNLYWYRRVMGKEIKFLLHFVKESKQDESGMPNNRFLAERTGGTYSTLKVQPAELEDSGVYFCASSPGRGTLWNEQFFGPGTRLTVL.

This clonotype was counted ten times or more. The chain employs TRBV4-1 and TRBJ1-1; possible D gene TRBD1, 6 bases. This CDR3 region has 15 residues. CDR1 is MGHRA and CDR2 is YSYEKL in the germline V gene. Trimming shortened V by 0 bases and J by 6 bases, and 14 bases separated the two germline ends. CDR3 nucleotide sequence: TGCGCCAGCAGCCAAGAAGTGGGGGGCAGGGCTGAAGCTTTCTTT. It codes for CASSQEVGGRAEAFF.

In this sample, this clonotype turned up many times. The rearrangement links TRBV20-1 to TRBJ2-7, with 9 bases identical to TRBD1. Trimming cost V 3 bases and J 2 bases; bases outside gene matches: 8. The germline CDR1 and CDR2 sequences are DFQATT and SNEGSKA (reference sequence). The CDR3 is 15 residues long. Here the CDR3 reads CSARISGQGTYEQYF. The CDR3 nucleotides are TGCAGTGCTAGGATTTCGGGACAGGGTACCTACGAGCAGTACTTC.

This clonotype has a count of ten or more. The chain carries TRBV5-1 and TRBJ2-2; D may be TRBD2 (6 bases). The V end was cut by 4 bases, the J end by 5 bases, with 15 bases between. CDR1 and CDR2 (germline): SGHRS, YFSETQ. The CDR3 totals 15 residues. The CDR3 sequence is CASSLAFGGTGELFF. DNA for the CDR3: TGCGCCAGCAGCCTAGCGTTCGGGGGAACCGGGGAGCTGTTTTTT. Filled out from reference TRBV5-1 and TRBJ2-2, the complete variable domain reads KAGVTQTPRYLIKTRGQQVTLSCSPISGHRSVSWYQQTPGQGLQFLFEYFSETQRNKGNFPGRFSGRQFSNSRSEMNVSTLELGDSALYLCASSLAFGGTGELFFGEGSRLTVL.

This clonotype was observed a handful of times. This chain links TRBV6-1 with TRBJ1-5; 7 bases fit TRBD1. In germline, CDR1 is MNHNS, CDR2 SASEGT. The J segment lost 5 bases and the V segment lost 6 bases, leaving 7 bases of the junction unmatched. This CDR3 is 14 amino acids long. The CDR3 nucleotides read TGTGCCAGCAGCCTACAGGGGATCTATCAGCCCCAGCATTTT. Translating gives CASSLQGIYQPQHF.

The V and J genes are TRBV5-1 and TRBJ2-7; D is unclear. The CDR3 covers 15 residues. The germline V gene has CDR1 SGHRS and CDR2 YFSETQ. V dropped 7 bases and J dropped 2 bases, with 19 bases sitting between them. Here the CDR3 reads CASRLNTETTYEQYF. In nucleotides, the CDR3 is TGCGCCAGCCGTTTAAATACTGAAACCACCTACGAGCAGTACTTC.

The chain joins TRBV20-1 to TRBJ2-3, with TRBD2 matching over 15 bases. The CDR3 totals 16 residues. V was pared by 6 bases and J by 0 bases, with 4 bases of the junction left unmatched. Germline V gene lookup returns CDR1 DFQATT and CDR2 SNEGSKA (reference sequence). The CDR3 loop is CSAGTSGRSSTDTQYF. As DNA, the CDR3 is TGCAGTGCCGGGACTAGCGGGAGGTCTAGCACAGATACGCAGTATTTT.

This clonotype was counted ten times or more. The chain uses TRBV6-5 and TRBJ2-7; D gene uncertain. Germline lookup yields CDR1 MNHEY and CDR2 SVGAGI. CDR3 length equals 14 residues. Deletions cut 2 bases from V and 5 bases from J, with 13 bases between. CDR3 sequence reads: CASSYQQARHEQYF. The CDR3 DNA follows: TGTGCCAGCAGTTACCAGCAGGCTCGTCACGAGCAGTACTTC.

The CDR3 nucleotides read TGCAGCGCTTCTGGGACAGGTCGTGAAGCTTTCTTT. It translates to CSASGTGREAFF. The chain combines TRBV29-1 with TRBJ1-1; 8 nucleotides agree with TRBD1. CDR1 is SQVTM and CDR2 is ANQGSEA in the germline V gene. The CDR3 extends over 12 amino acids. V lost 7 bases and J lost 7; bases outside the gene matches: 8. Variable domain in full (rest from reference TRBV29-1 and TRBJ1-1): SAVISQKPSRDICQRGTSLTIQCQVDSQVTMMFWYRQQPGQSLTLIATANQGSEATYESGFVIDKFPISRPNLTFSTLTVSNMSPEDSSIYLCSASGTGREAFFGQGTRLTVV.

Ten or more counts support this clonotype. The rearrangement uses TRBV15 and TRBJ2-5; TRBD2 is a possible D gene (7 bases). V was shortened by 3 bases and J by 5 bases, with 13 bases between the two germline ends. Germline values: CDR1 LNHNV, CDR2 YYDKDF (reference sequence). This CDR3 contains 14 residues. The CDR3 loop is CATSRRGPGETQYF. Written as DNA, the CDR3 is TGTGCCACCAGCAGGCGGGGGCCCGGGGAGACCCAGTACTTC.

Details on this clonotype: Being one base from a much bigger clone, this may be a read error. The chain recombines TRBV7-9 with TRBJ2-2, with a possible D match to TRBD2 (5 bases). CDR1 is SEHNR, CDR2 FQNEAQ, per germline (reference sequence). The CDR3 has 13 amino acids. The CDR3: CASRSANTGEPFF. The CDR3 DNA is TGTGCCAGCAGGAGCGCGAACACCGGGGAGCCGTTTTTT.

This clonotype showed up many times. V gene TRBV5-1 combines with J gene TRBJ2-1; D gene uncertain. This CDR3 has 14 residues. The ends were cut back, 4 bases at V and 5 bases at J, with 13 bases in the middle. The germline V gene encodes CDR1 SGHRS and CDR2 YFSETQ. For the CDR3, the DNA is TGCGCCAGCAGCAGATGGACGAACGACAATGAGCAGTTCTTC. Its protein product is CASSRWTNDNEQFF.

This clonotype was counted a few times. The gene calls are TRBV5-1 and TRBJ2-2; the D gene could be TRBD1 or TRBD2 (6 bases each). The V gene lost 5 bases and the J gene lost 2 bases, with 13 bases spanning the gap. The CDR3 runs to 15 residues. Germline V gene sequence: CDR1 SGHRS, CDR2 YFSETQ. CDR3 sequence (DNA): TGCGCCAGCAGGGGGGGCAGTTCAAACACCGGGGAGCTGTTTTTT. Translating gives CASRGGSSNTGELFF.